This T cell receptor (beta chain) stems from a study of blood T cell repertoires in COVID-19. Study summary: Sites across the United States, Italy and Spain contributed samples from acute and convalescent COVID-19.

Those enrolled, adults aged roughly 18 to 89 years, came from around 24 US areas. Assignments of participants to cohorts depended upon their own reported clinical history. Cohort 3 donors counted as recovered after two negative PCRs, clearance, or resolved symptoms. Libraries were prepared by immunoSEQ multiplex PCR; TCRdb keeps only in-frame clonotypes and omits some of them. The sample includes about 180,000 clones, 86% of them seen just once. The CDR3 has 14 residues. Losses at the gene ends were 1 base for V and 3 bases for J; bases not matched to a gene: 3. CDR1 and CDR2 from the germline V gene are PRHDT and FYEKMQ (reference sequence).

This TCR was recovered from a woman aged 25-40 years who had recovered from COVID-19. The sequenced material came from PBMCs or T cells enriched from blood (not recorded which). This chain links TRBV13 with TRBJ2-7; 7 bases match TRBD2. Here the CDR3 reads CASSLAGGDYEQYF. The CDR3 coding sequence is TGTGCCAGCAGCTTAGCGGGAGGAGACTACGAGCAGTACTTC.